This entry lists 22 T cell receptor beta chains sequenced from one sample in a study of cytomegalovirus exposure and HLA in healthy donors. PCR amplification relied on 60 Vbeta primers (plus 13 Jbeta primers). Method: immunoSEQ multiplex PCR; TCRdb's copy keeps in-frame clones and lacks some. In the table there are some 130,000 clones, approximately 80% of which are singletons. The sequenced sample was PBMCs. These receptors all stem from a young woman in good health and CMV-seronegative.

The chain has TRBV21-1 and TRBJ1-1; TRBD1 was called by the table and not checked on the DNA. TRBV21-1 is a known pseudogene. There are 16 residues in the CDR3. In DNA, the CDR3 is TGTGCCAGCAGCAACCGCATACAGTTGCTGAACACTGAAGCTTTCTTT. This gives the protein CASSNRIQLLNTEAFF.

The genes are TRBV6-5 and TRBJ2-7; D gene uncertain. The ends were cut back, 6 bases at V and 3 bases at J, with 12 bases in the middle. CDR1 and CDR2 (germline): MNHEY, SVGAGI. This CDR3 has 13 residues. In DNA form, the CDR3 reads TGTGCCAGCAGCCTTGAGCCTAGCTACGAGCAGTACTTC. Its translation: CASSLEPSYEQYF.

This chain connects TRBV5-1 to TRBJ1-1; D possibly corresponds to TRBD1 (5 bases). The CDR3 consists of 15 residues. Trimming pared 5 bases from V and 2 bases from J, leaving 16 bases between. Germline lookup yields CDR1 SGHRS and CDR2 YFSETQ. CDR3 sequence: CASRRSTEPNTEAFF. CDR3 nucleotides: TGCGCCAGCAGGCGATCGACAGAACCTAACACTGAAGCTTTCTTT.

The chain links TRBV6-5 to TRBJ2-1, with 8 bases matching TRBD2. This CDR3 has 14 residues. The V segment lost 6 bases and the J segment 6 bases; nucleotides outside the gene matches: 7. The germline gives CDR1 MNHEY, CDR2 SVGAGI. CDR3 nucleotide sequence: TGTGCCAGCAGAGGACTAGCACGAGGCAATGAGCAGTTCTTC. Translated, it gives CASRGLARGNEQFF.

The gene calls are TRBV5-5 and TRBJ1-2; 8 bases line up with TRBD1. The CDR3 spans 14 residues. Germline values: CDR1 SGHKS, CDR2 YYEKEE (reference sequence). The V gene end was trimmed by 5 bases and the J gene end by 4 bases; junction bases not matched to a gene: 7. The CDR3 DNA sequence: TGTGCCAGCAGTTTCGGACAGGGCACCTATGGCTACACCTTC. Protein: CASSFGQGTYGYTF. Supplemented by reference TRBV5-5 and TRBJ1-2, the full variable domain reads DAGVTQSPTHLIKTRGQQVTLRCSPISGHKSVSWYQQVLGQGPQFIFQYYEKEERGRGNFPDRFSARQFPNYSSELNVNALLLGDSALYLCASSFGQGTYGYTFGSGTRLTVV.

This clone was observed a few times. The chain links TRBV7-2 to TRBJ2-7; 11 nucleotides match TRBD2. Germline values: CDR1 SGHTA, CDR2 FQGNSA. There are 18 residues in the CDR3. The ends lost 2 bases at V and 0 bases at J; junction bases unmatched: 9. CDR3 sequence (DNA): TGTGCCAGCAGCTTAAGCCATAGCGGGAGGGGGAGCTCCTACGAGCAGTACTTC. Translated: CASSLSHSGRGSSYEQYF.

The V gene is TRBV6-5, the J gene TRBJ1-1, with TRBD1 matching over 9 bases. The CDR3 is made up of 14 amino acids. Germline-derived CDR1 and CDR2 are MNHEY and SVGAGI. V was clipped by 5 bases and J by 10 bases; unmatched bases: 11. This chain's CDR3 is CASSPGQGKTRAFF. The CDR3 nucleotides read TGTGCCAGCAGTCCGGGACAGGGTAAAACGCGAGCTTTCTTT.

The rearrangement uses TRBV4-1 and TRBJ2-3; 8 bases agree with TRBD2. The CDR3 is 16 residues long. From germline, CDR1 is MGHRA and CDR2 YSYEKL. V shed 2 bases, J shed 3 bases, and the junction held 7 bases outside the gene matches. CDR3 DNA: TGCGCCAGCAGCCAACTGCAAGCGGGAGTGACAGATACGCAGTATTTT. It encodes CASSQLQAGVTDTQYF.

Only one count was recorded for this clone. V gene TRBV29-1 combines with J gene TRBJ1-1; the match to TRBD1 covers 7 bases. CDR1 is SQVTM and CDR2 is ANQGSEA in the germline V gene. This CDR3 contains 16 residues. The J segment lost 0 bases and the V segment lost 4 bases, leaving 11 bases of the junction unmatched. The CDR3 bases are TGCAGCGTTGGGGGGACAGCAGACTTAATGAACACTGAAGCTTTCTTT. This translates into CSVGGTADLMNTEAFF.

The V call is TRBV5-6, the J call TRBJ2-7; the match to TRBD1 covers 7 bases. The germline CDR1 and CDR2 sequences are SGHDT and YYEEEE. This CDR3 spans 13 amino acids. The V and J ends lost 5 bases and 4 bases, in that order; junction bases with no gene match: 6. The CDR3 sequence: CASSRTGEYEQYF. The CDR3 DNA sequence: TGTGCCAGCAGTCGGACAGGAGAGTACGAGCAGTACTTC.

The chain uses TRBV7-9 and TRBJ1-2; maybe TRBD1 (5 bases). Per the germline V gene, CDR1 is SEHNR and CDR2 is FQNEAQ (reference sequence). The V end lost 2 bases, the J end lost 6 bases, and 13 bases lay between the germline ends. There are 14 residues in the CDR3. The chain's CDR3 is CASSLPHPTDGYTF. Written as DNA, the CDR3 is TGTGCCAGCAGCTTACCCCACCCGACAGATGGCTACACCTTC.

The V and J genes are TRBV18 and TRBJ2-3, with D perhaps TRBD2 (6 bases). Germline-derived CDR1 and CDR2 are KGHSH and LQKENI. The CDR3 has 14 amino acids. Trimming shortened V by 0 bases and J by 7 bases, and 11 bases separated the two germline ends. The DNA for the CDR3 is TGTGCCAGCTCACCACCGGGACTCACGAATACGCAGTATTTT. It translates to CASSPPGLTNTQYF. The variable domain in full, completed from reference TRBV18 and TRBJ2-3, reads NAGVMQNPRHLVRRRGQEARLRCSPMKGHSHVYWYRQLPEEGLKFMVYLQKENIIDESGMPKERFSAEFPKEGPSILRIQQVVRGDSAAYFCASSPPGLTNTQYFGPGTRLTVL.

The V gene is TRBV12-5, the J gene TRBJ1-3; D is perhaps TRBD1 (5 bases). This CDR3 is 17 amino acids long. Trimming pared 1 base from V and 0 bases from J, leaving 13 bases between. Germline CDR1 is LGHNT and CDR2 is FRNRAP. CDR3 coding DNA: TGTGCTAGTGGTTTGGCCTCGGGACTGCACTCTGGAAACACCATATATTTT. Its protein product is CASGLASGLHSGNTIYF. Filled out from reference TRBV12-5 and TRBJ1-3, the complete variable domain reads DARVTQTPRHKVTEMGQEVTMRCQPILGHNTVFWYRQTMMQGLELLAYFRNRAPLDDSGMPKDRFSAEMPDATLATLKIQPSEPRDSAVYFCASGLASGLHSGNTIYFGEGSWLTVV.

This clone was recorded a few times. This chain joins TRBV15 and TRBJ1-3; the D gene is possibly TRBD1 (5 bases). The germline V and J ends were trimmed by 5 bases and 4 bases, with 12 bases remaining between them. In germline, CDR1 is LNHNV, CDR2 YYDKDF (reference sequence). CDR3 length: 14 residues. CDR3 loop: CATSGGTAGNTIYF. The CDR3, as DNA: TGTGCCACCAGCGGGGGGACGGCCGGAAACACCATATATTTT.

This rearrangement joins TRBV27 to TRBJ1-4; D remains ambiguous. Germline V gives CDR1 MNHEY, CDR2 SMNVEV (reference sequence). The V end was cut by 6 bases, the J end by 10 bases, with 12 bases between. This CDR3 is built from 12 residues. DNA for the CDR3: TGTGCCAGCAGCTTTAAGGGAGGAAAACTGTTTTTT. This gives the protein CASSFKGGKLFF.

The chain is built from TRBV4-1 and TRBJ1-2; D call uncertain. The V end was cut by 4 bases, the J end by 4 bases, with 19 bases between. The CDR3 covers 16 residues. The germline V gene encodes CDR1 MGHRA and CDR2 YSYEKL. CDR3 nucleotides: TGCGCCAGCAGCCGATCCCGGGAGCTGGGGAGCTATGGCTACACCTTC. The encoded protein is CASSRSRELGSYGYTF.

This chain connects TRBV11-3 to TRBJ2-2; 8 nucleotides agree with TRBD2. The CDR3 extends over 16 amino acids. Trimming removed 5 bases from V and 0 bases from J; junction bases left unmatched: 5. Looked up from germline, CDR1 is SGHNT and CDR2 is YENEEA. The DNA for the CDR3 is TGTGCCAGCAGCCCGCCAGCGGGAGCGAACACCGGGGAGCTGTTTTTT. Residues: CASSPPAGANTGELFF. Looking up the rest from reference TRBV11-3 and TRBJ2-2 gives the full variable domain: EAGVVQSPRYKIIEKKQPVAFWCNPISGHNTLYWYLQNLGQGPELLIRYENEEAVDDSQLPKDRFSAERLKGVDSTLKIQPAELGDSAVYLCASSPPAGANTGELFFGEGSRLTVL.

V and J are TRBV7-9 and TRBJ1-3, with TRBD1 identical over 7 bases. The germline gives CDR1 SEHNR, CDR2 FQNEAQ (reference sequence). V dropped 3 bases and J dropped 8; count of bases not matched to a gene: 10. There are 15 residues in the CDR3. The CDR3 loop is CASSLGDRARDTIYF. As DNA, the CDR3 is TGTGCCAGCAGCTTGGGCGACAGGGCGAGGGACACCATATATTTT.

CDR3 sequence (DNA): TGTGCCAGCAGCTCACCCTCACGGACAGACACAGATACGCAGTATTTT. It is translated as CASSSPSRTDTDTQYF. The chain uses TRBV7-9 and TRBJ2-3, with D possibly being TRBD1 (6 bases). V shed 4 bases and J shed 2 bases, with 16 bases lying between them. Germline CDR1 and CDR2: SEHNR and FQNEAQ (reference sequence). This CDR3 is 16 amino acids long.

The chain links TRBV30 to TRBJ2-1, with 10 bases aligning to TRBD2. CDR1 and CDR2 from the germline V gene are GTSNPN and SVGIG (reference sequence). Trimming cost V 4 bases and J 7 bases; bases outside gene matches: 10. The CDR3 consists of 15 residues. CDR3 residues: CAWKGLAGAANEQFF. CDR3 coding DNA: TGTGCCTGGAAGGGGCTAGCGGGAGCTGCTAATGAGCAGTTCTTC.

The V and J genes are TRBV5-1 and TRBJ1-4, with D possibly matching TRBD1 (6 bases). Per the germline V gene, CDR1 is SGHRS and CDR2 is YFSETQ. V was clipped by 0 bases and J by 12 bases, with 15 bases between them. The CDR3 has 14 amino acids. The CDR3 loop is CASSLDSVGAELFF. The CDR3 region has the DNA TGCGCCAGCAGCTTGGACTCAGTGGGGGCGGAACTGTTTTTT.

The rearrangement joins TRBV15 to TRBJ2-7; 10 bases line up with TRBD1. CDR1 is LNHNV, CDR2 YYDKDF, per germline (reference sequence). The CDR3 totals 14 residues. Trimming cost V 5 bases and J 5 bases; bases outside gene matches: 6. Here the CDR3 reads CATSAGTGANEQYF. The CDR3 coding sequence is TGTGCCACCAGCGCCGGGACAGGGGCTAACGAGCAGTACTTC.